The clone carrying this T cell receptor beta chain is a singleton in its sample. These data originate in a study of T cell changes during pregnancy in multiple sclerosis. Some clones are missing from TCRdb's copy, which holds only in-frame ones; the method was immunoSEQ multiplex PCR. The profile shows 120,000 or so clones, approximately 93% of them singletons. The ends were cut back, 5 bases at V and 4 bases at J, with 14 bases in the middle. Per the germline V gene, CDR1 is SGHAT and CDR2 is FQNNGV. The CDR3 contains 14 residues. The V and J genes are TRBV11-2 and TRBJ1-1; possible D gene TRBD1, 6 bases. The sequencing used peripheral blood, collected before pregnancy. This clonotype originated in a female donor with multiple sclerosis, enrolled in a pregnancy study. The CDR3 nucleotides read TGTGCCAGCAGCCAGTGGGGGGGGGCCACTGAAGCTTTCTTT. Translating gives CASSQWGGATEAFF.